The 3 T cell receptor beta chains listed next were all sequenced from one sample in a study of blood T cell repertoires in COVID-19 (dated by TCRdb to between 2020 and 2021). Library preparation was by the immunoSEQ multiplex PCR assay. Not all clones reach the TCRdb copy of this immuneACCESS table, which keeps in-frame sequences only. Checked studies attribute under half of the gap to unresolved V genes and leave the rest unexplained. Within this sample are around 330,000 clones, with around 88% of them counted one time only. Together, the top ten hold 1.5% to 2% of the sample. Sequencing used peripheral blood. These receptor sequences come from a woman aged 25 to 45 with COVID-19, enrolled during active disease.

CDR3 DNA: TGCAGTGCTAGTGGTGGGACAGGGGGAGGTGAAGCTTTCTTT. Encoded protein: CSASGGTGGGEAFF. The chain links TRBV20-1 to TRBJ1-1, with 11 bases identical to TRBD1. The germline CDR1 and CDR2 sequences are DFQATT and SNEGSKA (reference sequence). The CDR3 sequence is 14 residues long. Trimming took 3 bases from V and 7 from J; bases not matched to a gene: 7.

The V and J genes are TRBV15 and TRBJ1-5; the match to TRBD1 covers 7 bases. CDR1 is LNHNV and CDR2 is YYDKDF in the germline V gene (reference sequence). The V segment lost 5 bases and the J segment 4 bases; nucleotides outside the gene matches: 5. The CDR3 is 14 amino acids. The CDR3 region is CATSGQTGNQPQHF. The CDR3 DNA reads as TGTGCCACCAGCGGCCAGACAGGGAATCAGCCCCAGCATTTT.

The rearrangement uses TRBV27 and TRBJ1-2; D ambiguous. Trimming left V 0 bases short and J 4 bases short, with 6 bases between. The CDR3 is 13 residues long. In germline, CDR1 is MNHEY, CDR2 SMNVEV (reference sequence). In DNA form, the CDR3 reads TGTGCCAGCAGTTTATCCGGTGGCTATGGCTACACCTTC. Translation gives CASSLSGGYGYTF.